This T cell receptor beta chain was captured by sequencing in a study of beta chain features in type 1 diabetes. CDR1 MDHEN and CDR2 SYDVKM come from the germline V gene. V was pared by 5 bases and J by 7 bases, with 15 bases between. The CDR3 contains 14 residues. Sequenced material consisted of expressed TCRB transcripts (all of the isolated RNA was reverse transcribed). TCRdb's copy holds only in-frame clones and misses some; the assay was immunoSEQ multiplex PCR. The table lists over 150,000 clones, over 7.5% of them singletons. This clone was picked up many times. V and J are TRBV28 and TRBJ1-5; TRBD1 might be the D (6 bases). This clonotype was obtained from a man aged 18 to 30 in good health. Source material: central memory CD4+ T cells from blood. Written as DNA, the CDR3 is TGTGCCAGCAGTCCCGGACAGATTAGGCAGCCCCAGCATTTT. Translation: CASSPGQIRQPQHF.